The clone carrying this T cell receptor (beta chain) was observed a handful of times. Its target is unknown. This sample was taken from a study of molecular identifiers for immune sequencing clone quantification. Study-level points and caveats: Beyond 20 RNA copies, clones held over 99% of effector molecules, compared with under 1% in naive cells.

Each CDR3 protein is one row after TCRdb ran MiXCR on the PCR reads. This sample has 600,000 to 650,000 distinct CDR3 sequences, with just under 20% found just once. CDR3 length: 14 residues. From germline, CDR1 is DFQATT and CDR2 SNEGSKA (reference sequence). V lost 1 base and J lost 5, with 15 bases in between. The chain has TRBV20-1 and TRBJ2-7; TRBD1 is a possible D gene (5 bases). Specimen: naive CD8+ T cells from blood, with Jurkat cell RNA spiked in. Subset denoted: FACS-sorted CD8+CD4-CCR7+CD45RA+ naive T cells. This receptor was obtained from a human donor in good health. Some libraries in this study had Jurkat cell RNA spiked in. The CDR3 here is CSARALKGVDEQYF. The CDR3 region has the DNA TGCAGTGCTAGAGCCCTGAAAGGGGTCGACGAGCAGTACTTC.